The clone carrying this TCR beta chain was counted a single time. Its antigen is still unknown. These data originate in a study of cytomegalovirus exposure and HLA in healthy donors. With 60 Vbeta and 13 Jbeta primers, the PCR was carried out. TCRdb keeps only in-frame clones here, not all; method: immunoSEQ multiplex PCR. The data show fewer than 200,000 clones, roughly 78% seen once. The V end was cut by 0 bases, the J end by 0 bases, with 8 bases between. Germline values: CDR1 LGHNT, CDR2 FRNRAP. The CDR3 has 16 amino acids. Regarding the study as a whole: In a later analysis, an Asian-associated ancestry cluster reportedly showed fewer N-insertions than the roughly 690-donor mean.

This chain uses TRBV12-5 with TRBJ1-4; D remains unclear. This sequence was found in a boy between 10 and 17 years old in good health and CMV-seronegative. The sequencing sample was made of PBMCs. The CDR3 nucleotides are TGTGCTAGTGGTTTGGTGCTGGGCTCAACTAATGAAAAACTGTTTTTT. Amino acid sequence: CASGLVLGSTNEKLFF.